The 10 T cell receptor beta chains in this list originate from one sample, sequenced in a study of blood T cells in healthy people across ages. A J-beta primer mix and a sample-barcoded 5' primer were used in a second PCR of roughly 6 to 12 cycles. TCRdb reanalysed the 5' RACE reads using MiXCR and keeps one entry per CDR3 protein. The table includes approximately 850,000 distinct CDR3 sequences, 55% to 70% detected once. The sample comprised blood. The receptors stem from a young man in good health.

In regard to this clonotype: The junction does not match germline at one end; this may be a read error. This rearrangement joins TRBV7-2 to TRBJ1-2; 8 bases line up with TRBD1. This CDR3 region has 13 residues. Per the germline V gene, CDR1 is SGHTA and CDR2 is FQGNSA. The CDR3 region has the DNA TGTGCCGGCAGCGGGACAGGAGACTATGGCTACACCTTC. It translates to CAGSGTGDYGYTF.

In this sample, this clonotype turned up a few times. The genes are TRBV4-2 and TRBJ2-1; 7 positions match TRBD2. Looked up from germline, CDR1 is LGHNA and CDR2 is YNFKEQ. The CDR3 contains 18 residues. V trimming: 0 bases; J trimming: 0 bases; junction bases outside the gene matches: 8. Here the CDR3 reads CASSQEGWWGGSYNEQFF. DNA of the CDR3: TGTGCCAGCAGCCAAGAAGGGTGGTGGGGGGGCTCCTACAATGAGCAGTTCTTC.

CDR3 DNA sequence: TGCAGTGCTACAATCCACCACAAAAGACTAGCGGGAGGGCAAGAGACCCAGTACTTC. Protein product: CSATIHHKRLAGGQETQYF. This chain uses TRBV20-1 with TRBJ2-5; 14 bases match TRBD2. Unmatched junction bases numbered 15, after V lost 4 bases and J lost 2 bases. The CDR3 is made up of 19 amino acids. Germline-derived CDR1 and CDR2 are DFQATT and SNEGSKA (reference sequence).

The chain is built from TRBV3-1 and TRBJ1-1; TRBD1 might be the D (6 bases). The CDR3 covers 15 residues. The germline V and J ends were trimmed by 4 bases and 7 bases, with 19 bases remaining between them. Germline CDR1 LGHDT, CDR2 YNNKEL (reference sequence). The CDR3 bases are TGTGCCAGCAGCCCGATACAGGGCCCCGGTGTTGAAGCTTTCTTT. Amino acid sequence: CASSPIQGPGVEAFF.

The V and J genes are TRBV6-5 and TRBJ2-7; D is undetermined. V gave up 4 bases and J gave up 3 bases, with 7 bases separating them. Germline V gives CDR1 MNHEY, CDR2 SVGAGI. The CDR3 runs to 12 residues. CDR3 sequence: CASSSQVYEQYF. The CDR3 DNA follows: TGTGCCAGCAGTTCTCAGGTCTACGAGCAGTACTTC.

The CDR3 loop is CASRGIDNAYNGQYF. CDR3 coding DNA: TGTGCCAGCAGAGGGATAGACAACGCTTACAATGGGCAGTACTTC. The rearrangement joins TRBV4-2 to TRBJ2-5; D is unresolved. There are 15 residues in the CDR3. V gave up 6 bases and J gave up 11 bases, with 25 bases separating them. Looked up from germline, CDR1 is LGHNA and CDR2 is YNFKEQ.

The chain couples TRBV6-1 to TRBJ2-5; possibly TRBD2 for D (7 bases). The V end was cut by 3 bases, the J end by 5 bases, with 13 bases between. The germline V gene has CDR1 MNHNS and CDR2 SASEGT. The CDR3 is 14 residues long. CDR3 protein: CASSEGGLRETQYF. CDR3 sequence (DNA): TGTGCCAGCAGTGAGGGGGGGCTCCGCGAGACCCAGTACTTC.

The gene calls are TRBV3-1 and TRBJ1-2; 8 nucleotides match TRBD1. The ends lost 4 bases at V and 8 bases at J; junction bases unmatched: 18. Germline CDR1 reads LGHDT; CDR2 reads YNNKEL (reference sequence). This CDR3 region has 17 residues. The CDR3 reads CASSPRRDRLNYDGYTF. In DNA, the CDR3 is TGTGCCAGCAGCCCCAGAAGGGACAGGTTAAATTATGACGGCTACACCTTC.

In its sample, this clonotype was seen a few times. The CDR3 nucleotides read TGCAGTGCAACGACAACCTATAATTCACCCCTCCACTTT. As protein: CSATTTYNSPLHF. This rearrangement joins TRBV20-1 to TRBJ1-6; D is unresolved. The germline V and J ends were trimmed by 6 bases and 2 bases, with 8 bases remaining between them. This CDR3 contains 13 residues. CDR1 and CDR2 from the germline V gene are DFQATT and SNEGSKA (reference sequence).

This clonotype was seen ten or more times. The chain links TRBV7-2 to TRBJ1-2; TRBD1 matches at 7 bases. The V gene end was trimmed by 8 bases and the J gene end by 6 bases; junction bases not matched to a gene: 9. Germline V lookup: CDR1 SGHTA, CDR2 FQGNSA. The length of the CDR3 is 13 residues. Here the CDR3 reads CASHRQGLDGYTF. The CDR3 region has the DNA TGTGCCAGCCACAGACAGGGCTTAGATGGCTACACCTTC.